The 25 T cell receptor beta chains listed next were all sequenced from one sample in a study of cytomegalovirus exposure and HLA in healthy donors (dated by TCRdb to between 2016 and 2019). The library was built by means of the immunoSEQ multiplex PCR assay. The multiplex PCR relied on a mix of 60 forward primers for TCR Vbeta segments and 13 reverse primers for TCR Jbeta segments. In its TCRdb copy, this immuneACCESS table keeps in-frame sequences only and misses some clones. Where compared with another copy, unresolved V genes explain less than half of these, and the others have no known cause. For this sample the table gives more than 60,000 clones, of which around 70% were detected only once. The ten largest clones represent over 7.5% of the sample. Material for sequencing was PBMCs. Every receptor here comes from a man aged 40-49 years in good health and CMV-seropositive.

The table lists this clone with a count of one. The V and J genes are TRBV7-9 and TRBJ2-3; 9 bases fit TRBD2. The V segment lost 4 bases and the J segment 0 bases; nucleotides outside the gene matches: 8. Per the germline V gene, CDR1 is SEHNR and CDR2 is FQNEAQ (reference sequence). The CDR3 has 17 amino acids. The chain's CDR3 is CASSWKVAGASTDTQYF. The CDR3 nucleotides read TGTGCCAGCAGCTGGAAGGTAGCGGGGGCAAGCACAGATACGCAGTATTTT.

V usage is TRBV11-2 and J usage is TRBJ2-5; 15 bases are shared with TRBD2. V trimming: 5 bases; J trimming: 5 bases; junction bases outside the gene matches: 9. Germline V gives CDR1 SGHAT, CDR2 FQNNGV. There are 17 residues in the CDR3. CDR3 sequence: CASSPGTSGGPFETQYF. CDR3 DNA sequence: TGTGCCAGCAGCCCCGGGACTAGCGGGGGGCCCTTTGAGACCCAGTACTTC.

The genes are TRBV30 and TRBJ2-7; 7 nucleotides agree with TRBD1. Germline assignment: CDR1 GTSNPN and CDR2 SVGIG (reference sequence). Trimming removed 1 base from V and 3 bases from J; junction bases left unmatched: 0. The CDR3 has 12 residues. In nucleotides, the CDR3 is TGTGCCTGGAGTGGACAGGGCTACGAGCAGTACTTC. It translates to CAWSGQGYEQYF.

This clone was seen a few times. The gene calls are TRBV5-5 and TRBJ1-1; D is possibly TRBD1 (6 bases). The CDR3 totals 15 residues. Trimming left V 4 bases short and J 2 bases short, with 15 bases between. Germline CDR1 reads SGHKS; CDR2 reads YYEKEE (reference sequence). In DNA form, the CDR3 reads TGTGCCAGCAGCCCTATCCCCGGGACAAACACTGAAGCTTTCTTT. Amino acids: CASSPIPGTNTEAFF.

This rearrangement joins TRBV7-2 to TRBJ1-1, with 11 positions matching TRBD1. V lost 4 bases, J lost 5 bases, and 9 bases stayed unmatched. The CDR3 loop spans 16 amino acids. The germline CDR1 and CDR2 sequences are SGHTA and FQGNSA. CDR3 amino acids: CASSSRTGGASTEAFF. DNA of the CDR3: TGTGCCAGCAGCTCCCGGACAGGGGGCGCAAGTACTGAAGCTTTCTTT.

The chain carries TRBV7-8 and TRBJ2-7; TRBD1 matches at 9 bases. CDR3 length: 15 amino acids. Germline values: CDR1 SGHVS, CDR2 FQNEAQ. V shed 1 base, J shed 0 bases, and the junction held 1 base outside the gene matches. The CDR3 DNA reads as TGTGCCAGCAGCTTAGTGGACAGGGGCTCCTACGAGCAGTACTTC. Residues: CASSLVDRGSYEQYF.

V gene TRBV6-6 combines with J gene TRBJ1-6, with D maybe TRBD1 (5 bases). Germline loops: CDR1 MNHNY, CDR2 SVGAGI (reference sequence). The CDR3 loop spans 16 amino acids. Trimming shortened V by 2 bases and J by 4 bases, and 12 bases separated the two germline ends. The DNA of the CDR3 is TGTGCCAGCAGTTACGGAGGGGCACCTTATAATTCACCCCTCCACTTT. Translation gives CASSYGGAPYNSPLHF.

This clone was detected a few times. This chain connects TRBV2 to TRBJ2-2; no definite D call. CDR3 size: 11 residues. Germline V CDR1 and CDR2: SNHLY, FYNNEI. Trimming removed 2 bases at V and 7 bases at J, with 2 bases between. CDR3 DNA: TGTGCCAGCAGTGAATACGGGGAGCTGTTTTTT. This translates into CASSEYGELFF.

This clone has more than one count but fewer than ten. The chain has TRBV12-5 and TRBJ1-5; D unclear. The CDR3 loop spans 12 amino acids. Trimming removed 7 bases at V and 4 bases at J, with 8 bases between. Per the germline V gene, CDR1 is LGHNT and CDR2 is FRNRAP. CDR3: CASANQNQPQHF. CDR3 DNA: TGTGCTAGTGCAAACCAGAATCAGCCCCAGCATTTT.

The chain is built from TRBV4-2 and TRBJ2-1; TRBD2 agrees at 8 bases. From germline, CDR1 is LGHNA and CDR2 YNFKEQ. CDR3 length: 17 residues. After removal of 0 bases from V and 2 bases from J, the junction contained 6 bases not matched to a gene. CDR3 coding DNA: TGTGCCAGCAGCCAAGATCGTCCCGGGAGGGCCTACAATGAGCAGTTCTTC. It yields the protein CASSQDRPGRAYNEQFF.

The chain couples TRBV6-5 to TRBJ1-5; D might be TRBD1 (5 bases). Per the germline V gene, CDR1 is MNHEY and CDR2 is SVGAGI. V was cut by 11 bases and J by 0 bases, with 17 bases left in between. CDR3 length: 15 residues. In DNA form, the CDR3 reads TGTGCCGCGGGGCGGTCCAGGTATAGCAATCAGCCCCAGCATTTT. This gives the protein CAAGRSRYSNQPQHF.

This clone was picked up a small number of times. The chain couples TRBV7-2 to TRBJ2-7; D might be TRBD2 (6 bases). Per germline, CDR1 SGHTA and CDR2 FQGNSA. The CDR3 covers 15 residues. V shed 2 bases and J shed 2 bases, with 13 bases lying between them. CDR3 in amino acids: CASSLRASVTYEQYF. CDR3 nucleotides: TGTGCCAGCAGCTTACGGGCTAGCGTCACCTACGAGCAGTACTTC.

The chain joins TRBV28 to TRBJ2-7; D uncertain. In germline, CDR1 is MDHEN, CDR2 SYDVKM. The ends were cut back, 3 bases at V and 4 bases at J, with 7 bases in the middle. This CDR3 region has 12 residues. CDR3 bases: TGTGCCAGCAGTTTGTTTAGTTACGAGCAGTACTTC. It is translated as CASSLFSYEQYF.

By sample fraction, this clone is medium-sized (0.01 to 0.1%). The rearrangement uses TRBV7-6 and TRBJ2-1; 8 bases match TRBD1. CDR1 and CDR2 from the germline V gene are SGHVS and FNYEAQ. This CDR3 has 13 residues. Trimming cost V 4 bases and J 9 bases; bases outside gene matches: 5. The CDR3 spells CASSSSQGAEQFF. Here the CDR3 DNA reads TGTGCCAGCAGCTCCTCCCAGGGGGCTGAGCAGTTCTTC.

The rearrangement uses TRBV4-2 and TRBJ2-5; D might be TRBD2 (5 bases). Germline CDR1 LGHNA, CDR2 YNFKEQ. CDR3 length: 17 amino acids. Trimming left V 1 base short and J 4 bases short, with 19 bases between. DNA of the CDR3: TGTGCCAGCAGCCAAGCGCTAGCATCGGTATCGGGAGAGACCCAGTACTTC. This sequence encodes CASSQALASVSGETQYF.

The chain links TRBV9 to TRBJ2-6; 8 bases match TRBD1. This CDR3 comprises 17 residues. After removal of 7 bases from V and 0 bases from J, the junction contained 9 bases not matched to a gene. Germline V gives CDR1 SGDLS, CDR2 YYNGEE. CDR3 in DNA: TGTGCCAGCGGCGGACAGGGTAAAATCTCTGGGGCCAACGTCCTGACTTTC. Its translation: CASGGQGKISGANVLTF.

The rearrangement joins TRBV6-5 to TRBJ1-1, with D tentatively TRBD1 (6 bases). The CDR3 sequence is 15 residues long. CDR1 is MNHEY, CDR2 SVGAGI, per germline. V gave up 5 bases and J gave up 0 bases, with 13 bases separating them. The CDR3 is CASSQGLSMNTEAFF. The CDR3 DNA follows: TGTGCCAGCAGTCAGGGGCTCTCAATGAACACTGAAGCTTTCTTT.

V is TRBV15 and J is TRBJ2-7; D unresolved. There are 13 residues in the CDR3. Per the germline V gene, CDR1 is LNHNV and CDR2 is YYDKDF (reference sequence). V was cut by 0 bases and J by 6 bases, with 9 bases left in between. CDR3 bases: TGTGCCACCAGCAGAGATAGGCAGCGCGAGCAGTACTTC. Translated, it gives CATSRDRQREQYF.

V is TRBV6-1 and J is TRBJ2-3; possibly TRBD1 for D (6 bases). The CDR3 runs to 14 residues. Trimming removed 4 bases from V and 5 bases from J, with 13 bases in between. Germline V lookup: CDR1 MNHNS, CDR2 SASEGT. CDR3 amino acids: CASSGGQGIDTQYF. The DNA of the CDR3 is TGTGCCAGCAGTGGGGGGCAGGGAATAGATACGCAGTATTTT.

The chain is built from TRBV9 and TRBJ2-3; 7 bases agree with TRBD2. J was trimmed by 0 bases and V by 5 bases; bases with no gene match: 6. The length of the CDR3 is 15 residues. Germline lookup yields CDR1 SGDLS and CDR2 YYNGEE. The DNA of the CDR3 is TGTGCCAGCAGTGACAAGCGGGATAGCACAGATACGCAGTATTTT. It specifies CASSDKRDSTDTQYF.

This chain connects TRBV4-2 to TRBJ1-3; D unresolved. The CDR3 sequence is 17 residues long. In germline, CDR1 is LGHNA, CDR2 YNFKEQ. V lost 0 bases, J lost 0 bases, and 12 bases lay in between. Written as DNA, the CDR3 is TGTGCCAGCAGCCAAGAACCCCACGGTGCCTCTGGAAACACCATATATTTT. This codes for CASSQEPHGASGNTIYF.

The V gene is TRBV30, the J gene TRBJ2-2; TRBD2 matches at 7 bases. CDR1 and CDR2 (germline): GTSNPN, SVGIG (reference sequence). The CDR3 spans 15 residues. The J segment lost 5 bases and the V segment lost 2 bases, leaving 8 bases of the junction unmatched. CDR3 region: CAWSTLAGVTGELFF. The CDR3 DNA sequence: TGTGCCTGGAGTACCTTGGCGGGGGTGACCGGGGAGCTGTTTTTT.

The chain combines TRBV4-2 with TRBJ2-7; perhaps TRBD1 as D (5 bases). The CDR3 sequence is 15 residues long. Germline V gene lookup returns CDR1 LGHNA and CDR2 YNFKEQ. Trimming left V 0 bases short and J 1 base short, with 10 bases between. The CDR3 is CASSQDWSGSYEQYF. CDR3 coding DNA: TGTGCCAGCAGCCAAGATTGGTCAGGGTCCTACGAGCAGTACTTC.

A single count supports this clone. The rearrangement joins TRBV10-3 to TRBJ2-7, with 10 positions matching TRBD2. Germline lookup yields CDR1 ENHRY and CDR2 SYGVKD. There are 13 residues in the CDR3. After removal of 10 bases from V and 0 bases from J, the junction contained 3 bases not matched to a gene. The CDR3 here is CAKGLALSYEQYF. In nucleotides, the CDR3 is TGTGCCAAGGGACTAGCGCTCTCCTACGAGCAGTACTTC.

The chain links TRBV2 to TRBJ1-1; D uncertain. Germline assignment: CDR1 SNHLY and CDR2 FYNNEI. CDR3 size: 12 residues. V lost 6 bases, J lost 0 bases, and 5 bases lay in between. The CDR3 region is CASSLMNTEAFF. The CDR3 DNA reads TGTGCCAGCAGCCTTATGAACACTGAAGCTTTCTTT.